This T cell receptor (beta chain) was found in a study of blood T cell repertoires in COVID-19. Whole-study context: Acute-phase and convalescent COVID-19 samples originated in the United States, Italy and Spain. Sample material is recorded as cDNA or gDNA derived from T cells, B-cell-depleted T cells, or PBMCs.

A single count supports this clone. In the original analysis: It was from reference gene primer amplification that nucleated cell counts were estimated. The assay was immunoSEQ multiplex PCR, and TCRdb's table has in-frame clones only and misses some. That table gives V, J and clone size, and the DNA gave D and trimming. The sample lists around 270,000 clones; more than 75% were seen once. This clonotype originated in a woman between 45 and 60 years old with acute or convalescent COVID-19. Input material: peripheral blood.

The DNA of the CDR3 is TGTGCCAGCAGCTCCCGTGCCTACGAGCAGTACTTC. It codes for CASSSRAYEQYF. This chain joins TRBV5-5 and TRBJ2-7; unclear D gene. Per germline, CDR1 SGHKS and CDR2 YYEKEE (reference sequence). Deletions cut 3 bases from V and 2 bases from J, with 6 bases between. The CDR3 has 12 amino acids.